Given below is one T cell receptor (beta chain) in context. The antigen is not known. Assay used: immunoSEQ multiplex PCR; TCRdb lists only in-frame clones, some missing. There are about 110,000 clones in the sample; around 90% occur only once, and around 4.4% lies in the top ten. The entry originates in a study of T cell responses to AZD1222 COVID-19 vaccine. The overall study: Second-dose intervals near 4 or 12 weeks were combined.

The CDR3 spans 17 residues. Germline V gene sequence: CDR1 DFQATT, CDR2 SNEGSKA (reference sequence). V lost 6 bases and J 0 bases, leaving 21 bases between the germline ends. Broader study findings: The sample set comprised mostly white British donors with more females, and clonal diversity was possibly underestimated. Close to half of all spike-specific TCRs reportedly target regions of the variants that are unmutated. The study found Spike-specific TCR breadth and depth rose after two AZD1222 doses.

This rearrangement joins TRBV20-1 to TRBJ2-1; possibly TRBD2 for D (6 bases). The clonotype originates from an adult in good health. This material consisted of peripheral blood, taken on day 0 of AZD1222 vaccination. The CDR3 nucleotides read TGCAGTGCCAGTCTTAGCGGAACCAAAAGCTCCTACAATGAGCAGTTCTTC. It translates to CSASLSGTKSSYNEQFF.